This TCR beta chain is from a study of T cell clones after liver transplantation. This CDR3 is 11 amino acids long. Germline CDR1 LNHDA, CDR2 SQIVND (reference sequence). Trimming left V 5 bases short and J 6 bases short, with 7 bases between. The assay was immunoSEQ multiplex PCR, and TCRdb's table has in-frame clones only and misses some. The sample has 6,000 to 6,500 clones; roughly 78% are singletons. The material sequenced was CD8+ T cells from blood, taken 24 months after liver transplant. The rearrangement uses TRBV19 and TRBJ1-2; no firm D call. This TCR was sampled from a human patient who received a liver transplant. Some of these T cells may belong to the graft donor. The CDR3 coding sequence is TGTGCCAGTAGTCTCCCGGATGGCTACACCTTC. Encoded protein: CASSLPDGYTF.